The 18 T cell receptor beta chains below all came from one sample that was sequenced in a study of blood T cell repertoires in COVID-19. This table comes from immunoSEQ multiplex PCR, and its TCRdb copy is limited to in-frame clones, with some not included. Counted here are around 60,000 clones, about 90% occurring once; the ten biggest clones make up 10% to 15%. The sample comprised peripheral blood. The receptors originated from a man aged 60 to 69 with active COVID-19.

This sequence joins TRBV19 and TRBJ2-7; 8 bases map to TRBD2. After removal of 1 base from V and 6 bases from J, the junction contained 8 bases not matched to a gene. Germline CDR1 and CDR2: LNHDA and SQIVND (reference sequence). The CDR3 covers 15 residues. DNA of the CDR3: TGTGCCAGTAGTATAGGGAGCGGGAGCTCTAGCGAGCAGTACTTC. It encodes CASSIGSGSSSEQYF. The variable domain in full, completed from reference TRBV19 and TRBJ2-7, reads DGGITQSPKYLFRKEGQNVTLSCEQNLNHDAMYWYRQDPGQGLRLIYYSQIVNDFQKGDIAEGYSVSREKKESFPLTVTSAQKNPTAFYLCASSIGSGSSSEQYFGPGTRLTVT.

The J gene is TRBJ1-1, the V gene TRBV3-1 (or the pseudogene TRBV3-2); perhaps TRBD1 as D (6 bases). The V gene lost 4 bases and the J gene lost 6 bases, with 15 bases spanning the gap. The CDR3 extends over 14 amino acids. The V gene's germline CDR1 is LGHDT and CDR2 YNNKEL (reference sequence). This CDR3 reads CASSPFGGGAEAFF. CDR3 nucleotides: TGTGCCAGCAGCCCATTTGGGGGGGGCGCTGAAGCTTTCTTT.

The V and J genes are TRBV19 and TRBJ2-2; maybe TRBD2 (6 bases). Trimming cost V 7 bases and J 3 bases, with 15 bases left between them. The CDR3 length is 15 residues. Germline CDR1 reads LNHDA; CDR2 reads SQIVND (reference sequence). This CDR3 reads CASKAAGQYTGELFF. The CDR3 DNA reads TGTGCCAGTAAGGCAGCGGGCCAATACACCGGGGAGCTGTTTTTT. The full variable domain, completed using reference TRBV19 and TRBJ2-2, is DGGITQSPKYLFRKEGQNVTLSCEQNLNHDAMYWYRQDPGQGLRLIYYSQIVNDFQKGDIAEGYSVSREKKESFPLTVTSAQKNPTAFYLCASKAAGQYTGELFFGEGSRLTVL.

The rearrangement joins TRBV6-5 to TRBJ2-7; 8 bases are a match to TRBD1. Trimming cost V 6 bases and J 4 bases; bases outside gene matches: 5. This CDR3 is built from 13 residues. The germline gives CDR1 MNHEY, CDR2 SVGAGI. In DNA, the CDR3 is TGTGCCAGCAGAGACAGGGGCCGATACGAGCAGTACTTC. It encodes CASRDRGRYEQYF.

The chain couples TRBV7-2 to TRBJ1-1; D not certain. V was shortened by 5 bases and J by 11 bases, with 12 bases between the two germline ends. The CDR3 runs 11 residues. Germline V lookup: CDR1 SGHTA, CDR2 FQGNSA. CDR3 residues: CASSPRQVAFF. CDR3 DNA sequence: TGTGCCAGCAGCCCCCGCCAGGTGGCTTTCTTT. The full variable domain, in which reference TRBV7-2 and TRBJ1-1 provide the parts outside the CDR3, is GAGVSQSPSNKVTEKGKDVELRCDPISGHTALYWYRQSLGQGLEFLIYFQGNSAPDKSGLPSDRFSAERTGGSVSTLTIQRTQQEDSAVYLCASSPRQVAFFGQGTRLTVV.

CDR3 nucleotide sequence: TGTGCCAGCAGCCAAGGAGCAGGGCGGTCTGAAGCTTTCTTT. As protein: CASSQGAGRSEAFF. This chain connects TRBV3-1 (or the pseudogene TRBV3-2) to TRBJ1-1, with D possibly being TRBD1 (5 bases). The germline CDR1 and CDR2 sequences are LGHDT and YNNKEL (reference sequence). V shed 1 base and J shed 6 bases, with 12 bases lying between them. The CDR3 spans 14 residues.

This chain connects TRBV7-8 to TRBJ2-2; 9 nucleotides match TRBD1. Per the germline V gene, CDR1 is SGHVS and CDR2 is FQNEAQ. This CDR3 is built from 15 residues. J lost 1 base, V lost 6 bases, and 3 bases had no gene match. CDR3 loop: CASSTTGGNTGELFF. The CDR3 coding sequence is TGTGCCAGCAGTACGACAGGGGGGAACACCGGGGAGCTGTTTTTT.

The rearrangement joins TRBV2 to TRBJ2-5; 8 bases line up with TRBD1. Germline CDR1 and CDR2: SNHLY and FYNNEI. This CDR3 comprises 14 residues. Germline trimming cut 11 bases from V and 1 base from J; bases unmatched to any gene: 9. The CDR3 DNA reads as TGTGCCTGCGGACAGGGCAACTTCCAAGAGACCCAGTACTTC. Its protein product is CACGQGNFQETQYF.

This chain's CDR3 is CASSQYAGLGYNSPLHF. The CDR3 DNA reads as TGTGCCAGCAGCCAATATGCAGGGCTCGGTTATAATTCACCCCTCCACTTT. The chain combines TRBV14 with TRBJ1-6, with TRBD1 as a possible D gene (5 bases). Germline values: CDR1 SGHDN, CDR2 FVKESK. Trimming removed 2 bases from V and 4 bases from J, with 15 bases in between. The CDR3 runs 17 residues.

The chain uses TRBV7-9 and TRBJ1-5; D uncertain. Trimming left V 11 bases short and J 5 bases short, with 19 bases between. The CDR3 has 14 amino acids. Germline CDR1 SEHNR, CDR2 FQNEAQ (reference sequence). CDR3: CAGPRIVGDQPQHF. The CDR3 DNA reads as TGTGCCGGGCCCCGAATAGTCGGGGATCAGCCCCAGCATTTT.

This chain joins TRBV7-6 and TRBJ2-7; 10 nucleotides match TRBD2. The J segment lost 4 bases and the V segment lost 4 bases, leaving 1 base of the junction unmatched. This CDR3 is built from 13 residues. In germline, CDR1 is SGHVS, CDR2 FNYEAQ. CDR3 in DNA: TGTGCCAGCAGCTCGACTAGCGGGTACGAGCAGTACTTC. Translation gives CASSSTSGYEQYF.

The table lists this clone with a count of one. The chain carries TRBV9 and TRBJ2-7; 10 bases match TRBD1. Trimming cost V 4 bases and J 3 bases; bases outside gene matches: 4. CDR1 SGDLS and CDR2 YYNGEE come from the germline V gene. The length of the CDR3 is 14 residues. This chain's CDR3 is CASSTRTGGYEQYF. The CDR3 coding sequence is TGTGCCAGCAGCACCCGGACAGGGGGCTACGAGCAGTACTTC.

The chain combines TRBV4-2 with TRBJ1-5, with D uncertain. V was trimmed by 1 base and J by 1 base, leaving 11 bases between them. There are 16 residues in the CDR3. CDR1 and CDR2 from the germline V gene are LGHNA and YNFKEQ. The CDR3 sequence is CASSQGLRESNQPQHF. The CDR3 DNA reads as TGTGCCAGCAGCCAAGGACTTCGGGAGAGCAATCAGCCCCAGCATTTT.

This clone has a single count. The chain carries TRBV7-9 and TRBJ1-4; 10 bases match TRBD1. Trimming at V came to 5 bases and at J to 8 bases, leaving 5 bases not matched to a gene. The CDR3 has 14 residues. Germline V gene sequence: CDR1 SEHNR, CDR2 FQNEAQ (reference sequence). In nucleotides, the CDR3 is TGTGCCAGCAGCCGTGACAGGGGGCAAGAAAAACTGTTTTTT. It yields the protein CASSRDRGQEKLFF.

V and J are TRBV19 and TRBJ2-3; 9 bases agree with TRBD2. The CDR3 sequence is 15 residues long. The germline CDR1 and CDR2 sequences are LNHDA and SQIVND (reference sequence). Germline trimming cut 2 bases from V and 5 bases from J; bases unmatched to any gene: 5. The CDR3 DNA reads as TGTGCCAGTAGTATATCTAGCGGGAAAGGAGATACGCAGTATTTT. Its translation: CASSISSGKGDTQYF.

The rearrangement links TRBV11-3 to TRBJ1-4; TRBD1 matches 11 bases. CDR1 is SGHNT, CDR2 YENEEA, per germline. The trim removed 10 bases at V and 7 bases at J, leaving 2 bases unmatched. The CDR3 covers 12 residues. The CDR3 loop is CATGTGGEKLFF. For the CDR3, the DNA is TGTGCCACCGGGACAGGGGGTGAAAAACTGTTTTTT.

This clone was detected once. The chain carries TRBV6-5 and TRBJ1-1; D is ambiguous. With 3 bases removed from V and 6 bases from J, the gap between germline ends came to 17 bases. The CDR3 loop spans 15 amino acids. Germline CDR1 and CDR2: MNHEY and SVGAGI. This CDR3 is CASSYLPETGSEAFF. In DNA, the CDR3 is TGTGCCAGCAGTTATCTTCCGGAAACGGGTTCTGAAGCTTTCTTT.

This clone was seen more than once but under ten times. The chain links TRBV6-6 to TRBJ1-1; 7 bases agree with TRBD1. Germline loops: CDR1 MNHNY, CDR2 SVGAGI (reference sequence). This CDR3 is built from 13 residues. V shed 3 bases and J 10 bases; nucleotides not matched to a gene: 8. The CDR3: CASSYKEQGLAFF. In DNA form, the CDR3 reads TGTGCCAGCAGTTATAAGGAACAGGGGTTAGCTTTCTTT.